Listed below are T cell receptor beta chains from one sample, sequenced in a study of control samples from healthy donors and cancer patients. Sequencing used immunoSEQ multiplex PCR; TCRdb keeps in-frame clones, though not all of them. The table has roughly 120,000 clones, about 93% seen once. Sequenced material: blood. Receptor source: a man aged 25-40 years in good health. CDR3s include the opening cysteine and the closing phenylalanine or tryptophan. A D gene is named only where the DNA matches it firmly.

V: TRBV19; J: TRBJ1-6; D: NA; DNA: TGTGCCAGTAGTATCCCAGGGGATTCACCCCTCCACTTT; CDR3: CASSIPGDSPLHF
V: TRBV5-1; J: TRBJ1-1; D: NA; DNA: TGCGCCAGCAGCTTGGATGATGAAGCTTTCTTT; CDR3: CASSLDDEAFF
V: TRBV5-6; J: TRBJ1-2; D: NA; DNA: TGTGCCAGCAGCTTGGGCCGGAACTATGGCTACACCTTC; CDR3: CASSLGRNYGYTF
V: TRBV30; J: TRBJ1-5; D: NA; DNA: TGTGCCTGGAGGAGTGGAGAGAGAACAGGCGGTCAGCCCCAGCATTTT; CDR3: CAWRSGERTGGQPQHF
V: TRBV9; J: TRBJ2-4; D: TRBD1; DNA: TGTGCCAGCAGCGGTGGAGGGACAGGCCGTTTCGTCTTC; CDR3: CASSGGGTGRFVF
V: TRBV7-3; J: TRBJ2-1; D: NA; DNA: TGTGCCAGCAGCTTAAGCCCCTACAATGAGCAGTTCTTC; CDR3: CASSLSPYNEQFF
V: TRBV6-5; J: TRBJ1-4; D: NA; DNA: TGTGCCAGCAGTTACTCGAGAAAAGGATTGAAACTGTTTTTT; CDR3: CASSYSRKGLKLFF
V: TRBV2; J: TRBJ2-1; D: TRBD2; DNA: TGTGCCAGCAGTCGACTAGCGGGCAGGAATGAGCAGTTCTTC; CDR3: CASSRLAGRNEQFF
V: TRBV7-8; J: TRBJ2-5; D: TRBD1; DNA: TGTGCCAGCAGCCTGTCCCCCCCGGGACAGGGGGCGGTACGTGGGTGGAAAGAGACCCAGTACTTC; CDR3: CASSLSPPGQGAVRGWKETQYF
V: TRBV9; J: TRBJ2-7; D: NA; DNA: TGTGCCAGCAGCGTAGCTGACGGACTCGATGATCACTACGAGCAGTACTTC; CDR3: CASSVADGLDDHYEQYF
V: TRBV5-1; J: TRBJ1-4; D: NA; DNA: TGCGCCAGCAGCTTACTGGCCGGGTTGGGGGATGAAAAACTGTTTTTT; CDR3: CASSLLAGLGDEKLFF
V: TRBV2; J: TRBJ2-7; D: NA; DNA: TGTGCCAGCGTAGGGTCCTCGAAGTCCTACGAGCAGTACTTC; CDR3: CASVGSSKSYEQYF
V: TRBV15; J: TRBJ1-1; D: NA; DNA: TGTGCCACCAGCAGAGTAGGAGGTGAAGCTTTCTTT; CDR3: CATSRVGGEAFF
V: TRBV24-1; J: TRBJ1-2; D: TRBD1; DNA: TGTGCCACCAGTGACCTTACTACAGGGGGCCCGTCTGGCTACACCTTC; CDR3: CATSDLTTGGPSGYTF
V: TRBV18; J: TRBJ1-4; D: NA; DNA: TGTGCCAGCTCACCATCTGCGCAGTATAATGAAAAACTGTTTTTT; CDR3: CASSPSAQYNEKLFF
V: TRBV9; J: TRBJ2-1; D: TRBD2; DNA: TGTGCCAGCAGCGGCTGGCGGGGGGGCCGAGATGAGCAGTTCTTC; CDR3: CASSGWRGGRDEQFF
V: TRBV10-2; J: TRBJ2-1; D: NA; DNA: TGCGCCAGCAGTGACCCCGGCAGGGATGAGCAGTTCTTC; CDR3: CASSDPGRDEQFF